Below, 12 T cell receptor beta chains from the same sample are listed, as sequenced in a study of regulatory T cells in long-lasting Graves disease. Specified time point: newly diagnosed GD, antithyroid drugs for less than 3 months. After RNA was extracted from PBMCs, the TCR library was made from it. The authors built TCR beta libraries using iRepertoire HTBI primers and Arm-PCR of CDR3 regions. TCRdb passed the multiplex PCR reads through MiXCR, listing each CDR3 protein once. The sample shows about 320,000 distinct CDR3 sequences, over 15% of them seen only once. The specimen comprised peripheral blood mononuclear cells (PBMCs), sampled at new diagnosis, from a patient treated with antithyroid drugs. The receptors were sampled from a female donor with Graves disease.

This clonotype was recorded a few times. This chain uses TRBV6-1 with TRBJ2-7; D may be TRBD2 (5 bases). Germline values: CDR1 MNHNS, CDR2 SASEGT. Between the trimmed V and J ends, which lost 5 bases and 4 bases, there was a span of 21 bases. This CDR3 is built from 16 residues. CDR3 region: CASSPPEGYNEYEQYF. CDR3 nucleotide sequence: TGTGCCAGCAGTCCGCCTGAGGGTTATAATGAATACGAGCAGTACTTC.

This clonotype was counted many times. This chain connects TRBV5-1 to TRBJ2-5; D ambiguous. The CDR3 runs to 15 residues. Germline assignment: CDR1 SGHRS and CDR2 YFSETQ. Trimming took 0 bases from V and 3 from J, leaving 12 bases between them. This CDR3 reads CASSLAATPEETQYF. CDR3 bases: TGCGCCAGCAGCTTGGCCGCAACACCCGAAGAGACCCAGTACTTC.

Ten or more counts support this clonotype. CDR3 sequence reads: CASSLGQGKDTQYF. In DNA form, the CDR3 reads TGTGCCAGCAGCTTAGGACAGGGGAAGGATACGCAGTATTTT. The J gene is TRBJ2-3, the V gene TRBV7-3; 9 bases are shared with TRBD1. The CDR3 length is 14 residues. Germline CDR1 and CDR2: SGHTA and FQGTGA. V gave up 2 bases and J gave up 6 bases; unmatched junction bases: 3.

A remark on this clonotype: A far larger clone is off by one base, so a read error is likely. J is TRBJ2-5 and V is TRBV27, with 7 bases that match TRBD1. This CDR3 region has 17 residues. V trimming: 4 bases; J trimming: 11 bases; junction bases outside the gene matches: 22. Germline V gives CDR1 MNHEY, CDR2 SMNVEV (reference sequence). The CDR3 coding sequence is TGTGCCAGCAGTTCCTTGACAGGGCCCGCCCTATACAATGAGCAGTACTTC. Its translation is CASSSLTGPALYNEQYF.

This clonotype was detected many times. This chain links TRBV2 with TRBJ2-1; D is ambiguous. Germline V gene data show CDR1 as SNHLY and CDR2 as FYNNEI. CDR3 length: 14 residues. V was cut by 8 bases and J by 8 bases, with 19 bases left in between. The CDR3 DNA reads as TGTGCCAGCGTGGACCCGGTTGGTTGGGATGAGCAGTTCTTC. It is translated as CASVDPVGWDEQFF.

This clonotype appeared many times. V usage is TRBV20-1 and J usage is TRBJ2-2; D is possibly TRBD1 or TRBD2 (6 bases each). The V gene's germline CDR1 is DFQATT and CDR2 SNEGSKA (reference sequence). The CDR3 spans 13 residues. V lost 1 base to trimming and J lost 8 bases, with 11 bases between them. CDR3 residues: CSARGGGPGELFF. For the CDR3, the DNA is TGCAGTGCTAGAGGAGGGGGGCCGGGGGAGCTGTTTTTT.

The table lists this clonotype with many counts. The CDR3 loop is CAWSSGLAGMETQYF. The DNA for the CDR3 is TGTGCCTGGAGTTCGGGACTAGCGGGAATGGAGACCCAGTACTTC. The V call is TRBV30, the J call TRBJ2-5, with 13 bases fitting TRBD2. The V gene end was trimmed by 2 bases and the J gene end by 5 bases; junction bases not matched to a gene: 5. This CDR3 comprises 15 residues. Germline CDR1 is GTSNPN and CDR2 is SVGIG (reference sequence).

In this sample, this clonotype turned up many times. The chain employs TRBV10-3 and TRBJ2-1; D gene unclear. Germline V gene data show CDR1 as ENHRY and CDR2 as SYGVKD. Trimming stripped 7 bases from V and 7 bases from J, with 14 bases between. The CDR3 is 13 residues long. CDR3 coding DNA: TGTGCCATCAAAGCCGAAGCCGGTAATGAGCAGTTCTTC. As protein: CAIKAEAGNEQFF.

This clonotype has ten or more counts. J is TRBJ1-3 and V is TRBV28, with D possibly matching TRBD1 (5 bases). Trimming pared 5 bases from V and 0 bases from J, leaving 14 bases between. This CDR3 region has 16 residues. CDR1 and CDR2 (germline): MDHEN, SYDVKM. Here the CDR3 DNA reads TGTGCCAGCAGTCCCCCGGGACGGAGCTCTGGAAACACCATATATTTT. It yields the protein CASSPPGRSSGNTIYF.

The genes are TRBV20-1 and TRBJ1-1, with D tentatively TRBD1 (5 bases). Trimming took off 3 bases at V and 7 bases at J, with 15 bases between the two ends. The germline gives CDR1 DFQATT, CDR2 SNEGSKA (reference sequence). The CDR3 is 13 amino acids. CDR3 sequence: CSARAGPLDEAFF. DNA of the CDR3: TGCAGTGCTAGGGCAGGGCCCTTGGATGAAGCTTTCTTT.

This clonotype is a singleton in its sample. The chain carries TRBV20-1 and TRBJ2-2; 13 nucleotides align to TRBD2. This CDR3 region has 16 residues. V gave up 5 bases and J gave up 6 bases; unmatched junction bases: 9. Germline V gives CDR1 DFQATT, CDR2 SNEGSKA (reference sequence). CDR3 amino acids: CSAAGLAGVSAGELFF. CDR3 nucleotides: TGCAGTGCTGCAGGACTAGCGGGAGTCAGTGCCGGGGAGCTGTTTTTT.

This clonotype was detected many times. The genes are TRBV7-8 and TRBJ2-1; 7 bases are shared with TRBD2. Looked up from germline, CDR1 is SGHVS and CDR2 is FQNEAQ. Germline trimming cut 9 bases from V and 7 bases from J; bases unmatched to any gene: 12. This CDR3 region has 14 residues. CDR3 DNA sequence: TGTGCCAGTTCCTCCAGCGGGAAAGTTAATGAGCAGTTCTTC. Its translation is CASSSSGKVNEQFF.